This TCR beta chain was recorded in a study of OX40 agonist ivuxolimab in advanced cancers. Deletions cut 0 bases from V and 5 bases from J, with 12 bases between. Germline V lookup: CDR1 SGHTS, CDR2 YDEGEE. This CDR3 has 15 residues. The assay was immunoSEQ multiplex PCR, and TCRdb's table has in-frame clones only and misses some. The sample consists of approximately 11,000 clones, around 80% of them appearing once. The gene calls are TRBV5-8 and TRBJ1-5; D is unresolved. This sequence was found in an adult with an advanced solid tumor such as melanoma, head and neck, liver or kidney cancer. The sample was CD4+ or CD8+ T cells sorted from blood, taken in a trial of the OX40 agonist ivuxolimab. CDR3 coding DNA: TGTGCCAGCAGCTTGGTAGGGCAGGTCTATCAGCCCCAGCATTTT. It yields the protein CASSLVGQVYQPQHF.